The rows below give T cell receptor beta chains drawn from one sample of a study of T cell responses to AZD1222 COVID-19 vaccine. Assay: immunoSEQ multiplex PCR; the TCRdb copy retains only in-frame clones and omits some. The table records 150,000 or so clones, approximately 90% of them present only once. This specimen was peripheral blood, taken 28 days after the second AZD1222 dose. These receptor sequences come from an adult who received the AZD1222 COVID-19 vaccine. Both conserved end residues are trimmed from each CDR3.

v_call: TRBV6-5; cdr3_aa: ASGTKDNEQF
v_call: TRBV6-1; cdr3_aa: ASSEAPGGGADTQY
v_call: TRBV12-5; cdr3_aa: ASQRTDRGTTEAF
v_call: TRBV19; cdr3_aa: ASARTSDSYEQY
v_call: TRBV15; cdr3_aa: ATSRGRRADLSPLH
v_call: TRBV6-2/TRBV6-3; cdr3_aa: ASSYSLAGGETQY
v_call: TRBV19; cdr3_aa: ASRIPGAGAYGYT
v_call: TRBV16; cdr3_aa: ASSPRRAPEQF
v_call: TRBV4-2; cdr3_aa: ASSQGPWTGSSPLH
v_call: TRBV4-1; cdr3_aa: ASSSPGRKNTEAF
v_call: TRBV10-3; cdr3_aa: AISGTGDGYT
v_call: TRBV11-3; cdr3_aa: ASSLEGQTLGHEQF
v_call: TRBV7-7; cdr3_aa: ASSLAPLGSYNEQF
v_call: TRBV12-3/TRBV12-4; cdr3_aa: ASVLGTGELF
v_call: TRBV3-1/TRBV3-2; cdr3_aa: ASSHASTDTQY
v_call: TRBV30; cdr3_aa: AWSGTRYGYT
v_call: TRBV5-6; cdr3_aa: ASSLAGNSNQPQH
v_call: TRBV11-3; cdr3_aa: ASSLEFGNYGYT
v_call: TRBV2; cdr3_aa: ASSTSRGETQY
v_call: TRBV11-2; cdr3_aa: ASSFGSGNNYEQY
v_call: TRBV4-1; cdr3_aa: ASSQPKDRGHEQF
v_call: TRBV10-3; cdr3_aa: AISGGALEKLF
v_call: TRBV7-2; cdr3_aa: ASEGTSGGITDTQY
v_call: TRBV18; cdr3_aa: ASSPKGLAGGQDTQY
v_call: TRBV9; cdr3_aa: ASSVRAGDTEAF
v_call: TRBV27; cdr3_aa: ASSLRGLGNTEAF
v_call: TRBV9; cdr3_aa: ASSVGPTGELF
v_call: TRBV7-9; cdr3_aa: ASSLNSGNTIY
v_call: TRBV24-1; cdr3_aa: ATRGDYGYT
v_call: TRBV2; cdr3_aa: ASTAGTGVYGYT
v_call: TRBV24-1; cdr3_aa: ATSDTAAPFTDTQY
v_call: TRBV10-2; cdr3_aa: ASTTVTSYEQY
v_call: TRBV7-2; cdr3_aa: ASSLLAGGPKNIQY
v_call: TRBV19; cdr3_aa: ASTPGGAQDYGYT
v_call: TRBV19; cdr3_aa: ATADRAHTDTQY
v_call: TRBV4-1; cdr3_aa: ASSQDRDPDRGPLNYGYT
v_call: TRBV7-2; cdr3_aa: ASSLAGTTEAF
v_call: TRBV4-1; cdr3_aa: ASSQERLAGGRNIQY
v_call: TRBV30; cdr3_aa: AGKGRHYGYT
v_call: TRBV6-2/TRBV6-3; cdr3_aa: ASSPEVTGELF
v_call: TRBV27; cdr3_aa: ASSLTGDYGYT
v_call: TRBV19; cdr3_aa: ASSGGSGYYEQY
v_call: TRBV12-3/TRBV12-4; cdr3_aa: ASSLTGGIEQY
v_call: TRBV19; cdr3_aa: ASSMGDFWGDIQY
v_call: TRBV19; cdr3_aa: ASSISGAGPYEQY
v_call: TRBV3-1/TRBV3-2; cdr3_aa: ASSQGPTGAGTDTQY
v_call: TRBV5-8; cdr3_aa: ASSFEGGANWNSPLH
v_call: TRBV5-1; cdr3_aa: ASSGDREKLF
v_call: TRBV30; cdr3_aa: AWSGTSWGNQPQH
v_call: TRBV12-5; cdr3_aa: APGGGWIETQY
v_call: TRBV27; cdr3_aa: ASSYWTEGRAF
v_call: TRBV24-1; cdr3_aa: ATSRGWGEKLF
v_call: TRBV5-8; cdr3_aa: ASSLLGTNRNSPLH